This TCR beta chain originates from a study of cytomegalovirus exposure and HLA in healthy donors. Study-wide results and caveats: While the bulk of TCR sequences proved rare, some public TCRs turned up in many donors. In an earlier analysis, in about 530 donors, most V segments appeared productive either ~87% or ~30% of the time.

The germline V gene encodes CDR1 LNHDA and CDR2 SQIVND (reference sequence). The CDR3 spans 14 residues. V lost 7 bases and J lost 2; bases outside the gene matches: 4. Regarding donors, all were healthy bone marrow donors. Comments on this clone: The antigen remains unidentified.

PCR involved 60 Vbeta and 13 Jbeta primers. Assay: immunoSEQ multiplex PCR; the TCRdb copy retains only in-frame clones and omits some. The sample records 150,000 to 200,000 clones, approximately 72% being singletons. The sample was PBMCs. The clonotype comes from a man aged 35 to 55 in good health and CMV-seropositive. The V call is TRBV19, the J call TRBJ2-5; 10 bases map to TRBD1. The DNA for the CDR3 is TGTGCCAGTAACCCGGACAGGGGGCAAGAGACCCAGTACTTC. Its protein is CASNPDRGQETQYF.